Presented here are 6 T cell receptor beta chains from one specimen sequenced in a study of blood T cell repertoires in COVID-19. Sequencing was performed with immunoSEQ multiplex PCR; in TCRdb, only in-frame clones are kept and a portion is missing. The sample shows 130,000 or so clones, approximately 80% of them seen only once. Source material: peripheral blood. The receptor source for this set is a human donor in a cohort sampled during active COVID-19.

The chain combines TRBV5-5 with TRBJ1-1; D might be TRBD1 (5 bases). V lost 7 bases, J lost 3 bases, and 16 bases lay in between. This CDR3 has 14 amino acids. Germline CDR1 SGHKS, CDR2 YYEKEE (reference sequence). CDR3 DNA: TGTGCCAGCGACCCATTTGGGGGGGACACTGAAGCTTTCTTT. This encodes CASDPFGGDTEAFF.

V and J are TRBV2 and TRBJ2-1; 9 nucleotides agree with TRBD1. This CDR3 has 14 amino acids. J lost 2 bases, V lost 6 bases, and 2 bases had no gene match. CDR1 SNHLY and CDR2 FYNNEI come from the germline V gene. The CDR3 sequence is CASRRQGAYNEQFF. As DNA, the CDR3 is TGTGCCAGCAGGAGACAGGGGGCCTACAATGAGCAGTTCTTC.

This chain joins TRBV19 and TRBJ1-5; D remains ambiguous. Per germline, CDR1 LNHDA and CDR2 SQIVND (reference sequence). This CDR3 region has 16 residues. V was shortened by 3 bases and J by 0 bases, with 12 bases between the two germline ends. The CDR3 DNA reads as TGTGCCAGTAGTATTCAGGTCGGAATTAGCAATCAGCCCCAGCATTTT. This encodes CASSIQVGISNQPQHF.

In this sample, this clone turned up once. The CDR3 DNA is TGTGCCAGCAGTAGTACTAGTTCGTACCAAGAGACCCAGTACTTC. This translates into CASSSTSSYQETQYF. V and J are TRBV6-5 and TRBJ2-5; D may be TRBD2 (5 bases). V lost 5 bases and J 0 bases, leaving 13 bases between the germline ends. This CDR3 has 15 residues. Per germline, CDR1 MNHEY and CDR2 SVGAGI.

The rearrangement uses TRBV5-6 and TRBJ1-1; maybe TRBD1 (5 bases). There are 14 residues in the CDR3. Germline-derived CDR1 and CDR2 are SGHDT and YYEEEE. V lost 1 base to trimming and J lost 1 base, with 8 bases between them. CDR3 in amino acids: CASSLRGGNTEAFF. The CDR3 bases are TGTGCCAGCAGCTTGAGGGGAGGGAACACTGAAGCTTTCTTT.

The V and J genes are TRBV2 and TRBJ2-5, with a possible D match to TRBD1 (6 bases). Germline V gene data show CDR1 as SNHLY and CDR2 as FYNNEI. The CDR3 totals 15 residues. V lost 2 bases to trimming and J lost 5 bases, with 15 bases between them. The DNA of the CDR3 is TGTGCCAGCAGTGAACAAGGACAGTTCTGGGAGACCCAGTACTTC. This translates into CASSEQGQFWETQYF.